This TCR beta chain was obtained from a study of blood T cell repertoires in COVID-19. Study-wide context: Specimens from acute and convalescent COVID-19 originated in the United States, Italy and Spain. T cells, B-cell-depleted T cells, or PBMCs supplied cDNA or gDNA.

The germline V gene encodes CDR1 LGHNA and CDR2 YNFKEQ. V lost 4 bases, J lost 0 bases, and 6 bases stayed unmatched. The length of the CDR3 is 16 residues. Clones were read by immunoSEQ multiplex PCR, and TCRdb kept only the in-frame ones, dropping some. The sample lists more than 85,000 clones, approximately 86% occurring once. Those enrolled in Seattle joined during active infection and were followed longitudinally afterward. The sequenced sample was peripheral blood. This chain connects TRBV4-2 to TRBJ1-3, with 7 bases that match TRBD1. The clonotype was recovered from a man aged 45-65 years with COVID-19, enrolled during active disease. CDR3 in amino acids: CASSPDRRSSGNTIYF. Here the CDR3 DNA reads TGTGCCAGCAGCCCGGACAGGAGGAGCTCTGGAAACACCATATATTTT.